This T cell receptor (beta chain) was sequenced for a study of cytomegalovirus exposure and HLA in healthy donors listed by TCRdb under 2017. As for the study more broadly: According to a later analysis, one platform produced both the roughly 120 validation repertoires and the 670 or so repertoires of the first cohort. The study aimed to test whether signatures of past pathogen exposure could be identified by cataloging public T cell receptors. Along with the 666-subject first cohort, a separate validation cohort of over a hundred different subjects was used. To predict cytomegalovirus infection status, the study combined high-throughput TCR immunosequencing, statistical association of individual TCRs with disease status, and machine learning. The paper as a whole reports these results and caveats: The classifier was reported to diagnose cytomegalovirus status with high specificity and sensitivity in both the original and validation cohorts. The validation cohort had no HLA typing available for a later analysis, so co-occurrence within that cohort was assessed over all 120 or so repertoires. In vitro tests confirmed that three of the cytomegalovirus-associated TCR beta chains recognize cytomegalovirus antigens. The study listed approximately 160 TCR beta chains as associated with cytomegalovirus. A later analysis found that TCRs clustered in the first cohort also tended to co-occur in the roughly 120 validation repertoires, with 94% of cluster scores above 0. It was suggested by the authors that the approach could potentially be generalized to other disease states and immunological phenotypes. While some public TCRs were present in many individuals, most TCR sequences turned up only very rarely across donors.

Separate from the roughly 650-subject first cohort, the validation cohort of more than 90 subjects was the group to which the donors belonged. The library was prepared using the immunoSEQ multiplex PCR assay. As for the authors' bioinformatics: A statistical classification framework was built for diagnosing cytomegalovirus status from the catalog of TCR beta chain sequences. TCRdb carries this immuneACCESS record with in-frame sequences only. Its versions omit some clonotypes, under half of them owing to an unresolved V gene in the studies checked, with the rest unexplained. V, J and clone size are those of that table, while D and trimming were read from the DNA. The sample has roughly 60,000 clones on record, about 96% of them singletons. The ten largest make up 0.85% to 1% of the sample. With respect to this clone: The clone's antigen remains unknown. No qualities accompany the bases; no much larger clone lies one base away.

A distance of 15 bases separates the germline ends of V and J, which lose 10 bases and 0 bases respectively. The CDR3 measures 15 amino acids from cysteine to phenylalanine. Of all the DNA, just the CDR3 is kept, 45 bases in frame from base 1. CDR1 and CDR2 are drawn from the germline V gene: SGHAT, FQNNGV. The specimen sequenced was PBMCs. This TCR was recovered from a young man in good health and CMV-seronegative. The sequence joins TRBV11-2 to TRBJ2-2; a weak D assignment points to TRBD2 (6 bases agree). The CDR3 region: CATVGGFANTGELFF. The DNA sequence is given as TGTGCCACCGTAGGAGGGTTCGCGAACACCGGGGAGCTGTTTTTT.